The entry below describes one T cell receptor (beta chain). A junction end diverges from the germline sequence, so it may reflect a read error. This sample was taken from a study of control samples from healthy donors and cancer patients. The method was immunoSEQ multiplex PCR; TCRdb's version includes in-frame clones alone and lacks a portion of them. The sample carries about 95,000 clones, roughly 90% recorded once. CDR1 is SSHAT and CDR2 is FNYEAQ in the germline V gene (reference sequence). The CDR3 totals 17 residues. This chain uses TRBV7-7 with TRBJ2-5; D possibly matches TRBD1 or TRBD2 (5 bases each). The sequence derives from a woman in her 70s in good health. Sequenced material: blood. The CDR3 DNA is TGTGCTAGCAGCTTTAGGGCAGGGTTAATGAGCGGAGAGACCCAGTACTTC. Its translation is CASSFRAGLMSGETQYF.